This T cell receptor (beta chain) was recovered during a study of CD8+ T cells in alopecia areata. Stated treatment: oral pan-JAK inhibitor, 5-10 mg twice daily. In regard to this clone: Its target is not known.

The study's findings and limits: Sequences from scalp samples also cover resident alphabeta T cells of normal skin. Tofacitinib produced a significant decrease in scalp clonality and in expanded CD8+ clones among the top 100. Greater clonality was observed in lesional scalp samples, especially alopecia totalis/universalis, versus normal scalp.

Germline CDR1 SGHTA, CDR2 FQGNSA. Trimming removed 2 bases from V and 5 bases from J, with 10 bases in between. The CDR3 sequence is 13 residues long. RNA extraction was followed by reverse transcription into cDNA, which acted as the sequencing template. The method was immunoSEQ multiplex PCR; TCRdb's version includes in-frame clones alone and lacks a portion of them. This sample has around 190,000 clones, with around 60% found just once. This sequence was found in a human donor with alopecia areata. The specimen comprised CD4+ T cells sorted from blood, sampled between weeks 47 and 50, from a patient treated with tofacitinib. The chain combines TRBV7-2 with TRBJ2-7, with D perhaps TRBD1 (6 bases). CDR3 amino acids: CASSLQGTDEQYF. The CDR3 DNA sequence: TGTGCCAGCAGCTTACAGGGGACGGACGAGCAGTACTTC.